The present T cell receptor beta chain was sequenced within a study of blood T cell repertoires in COVID-19. Overall study context: The United States, Italy and Spain supplied acute and convalescent COVID-19 samples. Nucleic acid was either cDNA or gDNA, and it came from T cells, B-cell-depleted T cells, or PBMCs.

Germline V lookup: CDR1 KGHSH, CDR2 LQKENI. J lost 6 bases, V lost 6 bases, and 4 bases had no gene match. CDR3 length: 13 amino acids. Data came from immunoSEQ multiplex PCR; TCRdb stores just in-frame clones and leaves some out. Here the sample spans fewer than 90,000 clones, 86% being singletons. The gene calls are TRBV18 and TRBJ1-4; TRBD1 matches at 7 bases. Sequencing was performed on peripheral blood. This TCR was sampled from a man at least 80 years old in a cohort sampled during active COVID-19. In DNA, the CDR3 is TGTGCCAGCTCCCCAGACAGGGATGAAAAACTGTTTTTT. Residues: CASSPDRDEKLFF. Complete variable domain (other parts from reference TRBV18 and TRBJ1-4): NAGVMQNPRHLVRRRGQEARLRCSPMKGHSHVYWYRQLPEEGLKFMVYLQKENIIDESGMPKERFSAEFPKEGPSILRIQQVVRGDSAAYFCASSPDRDEKLFFGSGTQLSVL.